One and the same sample provided the 30 T cell receptor beta chains below, sequenced in a study of graft-versus-host responses after intestinal transplantation. Using immunoSEQ multiplex PCR, the repertoire was profiled, and TCRdb retains in-frame clones only, with some absent. The sample includes around 30,000 clones, about 85% of them seen just once. The sequences come from PBMCs, collected about 15 months after intestinal transplantation. These receptor sequences come from a human patient who received an intestinal transplant, so some T cells may come from the graft donor.

J is TRBJ2-7 and V is TRBV7-8; a weak D match, TRBD1 (6 bases). Germline lookup yields CDR1 SGHVS and CDR2 FQNEAQ. V was trimmed by 3 bases and J by 0 bases, leaving 9 bases between them. The CDR3 runs to 14 residues. CDR3: CASSFLTGSYEQYF. Here the CDR3 DNA reads TGTGCCAGCAGCTTCTTGACAGGCTCCTACGAGCAGTACTTC.

The chain recombines TRBV11-2 with TRBJ2-1; D perhaps matches TRBD1 (5 bases). This CDR3 is built from 17 residues. The V and J ends lost 4 bases and 2 bases respectively, with 18 bases between them. The V gene's germline CDR1 is SGHAT and CDR2 FQNNGV. The CDR3 sequence: CASSSIPDSSPYNEQFF. In DNA, the CDR3 is TGTGCCAGCAGCTCCATACCAGACAGTTCGCCCTACAATGAGCAGTTCTTC. Using reference TRBV11-2 and TRBJ2-1 for the parts outside the CDR3, the full variable domain is EAGVAQSPRYKIIEKRQSVAFWCNPISGHATLYWYQQILGQGPKLLIQFQNNGVVDDSQLPKDRFSAERLKGVDSTLKIQPAKLEDSAVYLCASSSIPDSSPYNEQFFGPGTRLTVL.

The V and J genes are TRBV19 and TRBJ2-5; 9 bases line up with TRBD2. Judging by the DNA end, TRBJ2-7 fits better; the J call may be wrong. CDR1 is LNHDA and CDR2 is SQIVND in the germline V gene (reference sequence). This CDR3 region has 13 residues. CDR3 residues: CASSQAGGYEQYF. The CDR3 DNA reads TGTGCCAGTAGTCAAGCGGGAGGCTACGAGCAGTACTTC.

The V and J genes are TRBV5-1 and TRBJ2-7; TRBD1 is a possible D gene (5 bases). The V end was cut by 4 bases, the J end by 7 bases, with 12 bases between. From germline, CDR1 is SGHRS and CDR2 YFSETQ. CDR3 size: 12 residues. CDR3 in amino acids: CASSTRVGEQYF. CDR3 DNA: TGCGCCAGCAGCACCAGGGTCGGGGAGCAGTACTTC.

The V and J genes are TRBV5-6 and TRBJ1-2; D is ambiguous. Germline values: CDR1 SGHDT, CDR2 YYEEEE. The CDR3 extends over 15 amino acids. The ends were cut back, 1 base at V and 5 bases at J, with 15 bases in the middle. The CDR3 nucleotides read TGTGCCAGCAGCTTGAGTATCCAGAGAAGATATGGCTACACCTTC. Protein sequence: CASSLSIQRRYGYTF.

This chain connects TRBV27 to TRBJ2-7; weak D call: TRBD2 (5 bases). CDR1 is MNHEY and CDR2 is SMNVEV in the germline V gene (reference sequence). The CDR3 contains 14 residues. Between the trimmed V and J ends, which lost 2 bases and 3 bases, there was a span of 11 bases. The CDR3 region has the DNA TGTGCCAGCAGTTTAGGGGTAGGAGGCTACGAGCAGTACTTC. This translates into CASSLGVGGYEQYF.

The V call is TRBV5-1, the J call TRBJ2-1; D remains unclear. The CDR3 extends over 17 amino acids. Looked up from germline, CDR1 is SGHRS and CDR2 is YFSETQ. The V gene lost 0 bases and the J gene lost 8 bases, with 21 bases spanning the gap. The CDR3 region has the DNA TGCGCCAGCAGCTTGGGCCGAATCTCGCAGTTAAGCGATGAGCAGTTCTTC. It specifies CASSLGRISQLSDEQFF.

For the CDR3, the DNA is TGCGCCAGCAGCTTCTCTTACCGGACACCCTACAATGAGCAGTTCTTC. It yields the protein CASSFSYRTPYNEQFF. This chain uses TRBV5-1 with TRBJ2-1; D is perhaps TRBD1 (5 bases). V lost 2 bases to trimming and J lost 2 bases, with 14 bases between them. The CDR3 is made up of 16 amino acids. Germline loops: CDR1 SGHRS, CDR2 YFSETQ.

The chain recombines TRBV6-5 with TRBJ2-7, with TRBD2 matching over 8 bases. The germline CDR1 and CDR2 sequences are MNHEY and SVGAGI. The J segment lost 0 bases and the V segment lost 5 bases, leaving 3 bases of the junction unmatched. The CDR3 contains 14 residues. CDR3 amino acids: CASSPGGSSYEQYF. The DNA of the CDR3 is TGTGCCAGCAGTCCGGGGGGGAGCTCCTACGAGCAGTACTTC.

The V call is TRBV10-3, the J call TRBJ2-3; 8 bases are a match to TRBD2. This CDR3 has 14 amino acids. Germline trimming cut 10 bases from V and 6 bases from J; bases unmatched to any gene: 12. Germline V gives CDR1 ENHRY, CDR2 SYGVKD. The CDR3 is CASGRLAMEDTQYF. The CDR3 DNA follows: TGTGCCAGCGGGAGACTAGCGATGGAGGATACGCAGTATTTT.

The rearrangement uses TRBV15 and TRBJ2-2, with TRBD1 identical over 7 bases. The CDR3 is made up of 17 amino acids. The V gene's germline CDR1 is LNHNV and CDR2 YYDKDF (reference sequence). V shed 2 bases, J shed 4 bases, and the junction held 10 bases outside the gene matches. The CDR3 DNA is TGTGCCACCAGCAGACCATGGGGCCGGACAGGCACCGGGGAGCTGTTTTTT. Its translation: CATSRPWGRTGTGELFF.

This chain uses TRBV19 with TRBJ1-6; D uncertain. This CDR3 comprises 13 residues. V shed 8 bases and J shed 9 bases, with 14 bases lying between them. Germline V lookup: CDR1 LNHDA, CDR2 SQIVND (reference sequence). DNA of the CDR3: TGTGCCAGTGGGCCAGATGTGGCTTCACCCCTCCACTTT. Amino acid sequence: CASGPDVASPLHF. The full variable domain, its missing parts supplied by reference TRBV19 and TRBJ1-6, is DGGITQSPKYLFRKEGQNVTLSCEQNLNHDAMYWYRQDPGQGLRLIYYSQIVNDFQKGDIAEGYSVSREKKESFPLTVTSAQKNPTAFYLCASGPDVASPLHFGNGTRLTVT.

The chain recombines TRBV13 with TRBJ2-7; 7 nucleotides agree with TRBD1. This CDR3 contains 14 residues. Germline CDR1 reads PRHDT; CDR2 reads FYEKMQ (reference sequence). V lost 4 bases and J lost 3; bases outside the gene matches: 6. As DNA, the CDR3 is TGTGCCAGCAGCTCACCTCGACAGGGCTACGAGCAGTACTTC. It yields the protein CASSSPRQGYEQYF.

The chain links TRBV7-8 to TRBJ2-2; possible D gene TRBD1, 6 bases. Between the trimmed V and J ends, which lost 5 bases and 3 bases, there was a span of 10 bases. Germline CDR1 SGHVS, CDR2 FQNEAQ. CDR3 size: 14 residues. This CDR3 reads CASSPDSYTGELFF. As DNA, the CDR3 is TGTGCCAGCAGCCCGGACAGTTACACCGGGGAGCTGTTTTTT.

This CDR3 reads CASRKAGGPNEQFF. The DNA of the CDR3 is TGTGCCAGCCGGAAAGCGGGAGGGCCGAATGAGCAGTTCTTC. The chain recombines TRBV7-9 with TRBJ2-1; 10 bases are a match to TRBD2. Germline trimming cut 8 bases from V and 7 bases from J; bases unmatched to any gene: 8. CDR3 length: 14 amino acids. The germline V gene encodes CDR1 SEHNR and CDR2 FQNEAQ (reference sequence).

The gene calls are TRBV29-1 and TRBJ2-2; D is tentatively TRBD1 or TRBD2 (7 bases each). The V gene's germline CDR1 is SQVTM and CDR2 ANQGSEA. V lost 4 bases, J lost 7 bases, and 19 bases lay in between. The CDR3 runs 15 residues. In DNA form, the CDR3 reads TGCAGCGTTGTTAGGTGGATCAGGGGGGGCGGGGAGCTGTTTTTT. Protein sequence: CSVVRWIRGGGELFF.

The chain employs TRBV5-4 and TRBJ1-2; D remains unclear. V dropped 2 bases and J dropped 5 bases, with 13 bases sitting between them. There are 14 residues in the CDR3. Per the germline V gene, CDR1 is SGHNT and CDR2 is YYREEE (reference sequence). CDR3 in DNA: TGTGCCAGCAGCTTAGAAGGGAACCAGTATGGCTACACCTTC. This encodes CASSLEGNQYGYTF.

This chain joins TRBV28 and TRBJ1-6, with D perhaps matching TRBD1 (6 bases). CDR1 is MDHEN and CDR2 is SYDVKM in the germline V gene. This CDR3 contains 16 residues. Trimming removed 6 bases from V and 5 bases from J, with 17 bases in between. This CDR3 is CASRTLTGFDNSPLHF. In nucleotides, the CDR3 is TGTGCCAGCAGGACTTTGACAGGATTTGATAATTCACCCCTCCACTTT. Full variable domain (remainder filled in from reference TRBV28 and TRBJ1-6): DVKVTQSSRYLVKRTGEKVFLECVQDMDHENMFWYRQDPGLGLRLIYFSYDVKMKEKGDIPEGYSVSREKKERFSLILESASTNQTSMYLCASRTLTGFDNSPLHFGNGTRLTVT.

The chain employs TRBV6-5 and TRBJ1-6; D perhaps matches TRBD1 (5 bases). Trimming removed 4 bases from V and 0 bases from J, with 10 bases in between. In germline, CDR1 is MNHEY, CDR2 SVGAGI. The CDR3 is 16 residues long. The CDR3 region has the DNA TGTGCCAGCAGTTCAGAGGGGAGCTCCTATAATTCACCCCTCCACTTT. Protein: CASSSEGSSYNSPLHF.

This chain connects TRBV27 to TRBJ2-5; D remains unclear. Gene TRBJ2-7 matches the end of the DNA better, so the J call may be wrong. The CDR3 has 14 residues. The germline CDR1 and CDR2 sequences are MNHEY and SMNVEV (reference sequence). CDR3 residues: CASTSMGGSYEQYF. DNA for the CDR3: TGTGCCAGCACCTCTATGGGCGGTTCCTACGAGCAGTACTTC.

This chain connects TRBV29-1 to TRBJ2-2; D uncertain. Deletions cut 3 bases from V and 2 bases from J, with 7 bases between. This CDR3 spans 13 amino acids. Germline-derived CDR1 and CDR2 are SQVTM and ANQGSEA. Here the CDR3 reads CSVETPNTGELFF. For the CDR3, the DNA is TGCAGCGTTGAGACACCTAACACCGGGGAGCTGTTTTTT.

The rearrangement uses TRBV29-1 and TRBJ2-3; TRBD2 matches at 8 bases. Germline CDR1 and CDR2: SQVTM and ANQGSEA. J gave up 6 bases and V 7 bases, and 12 bases lay outside the gene matches. The CDR3 length is 14 residues. The CDR3 region is CSGQPAGAGDTQYF. The CDR3, as DNA: TGCAGCGGCCAGCCAGCGGGGGCTGGGGATACGCAGTATTTT.

The CDR3 loop is CASSQDVRSGGYTF. CDR3 DNA sequence: TGCGCCAGCAGCCAAGATGTCCGGTCTGGAGGCTACACCTTC. This chain uses TRBV4-3 with TRBJ1-2; no clear D. Germline V gene data show CDR1 as LGHNA and CDR2 as YSLEER. V gave up 0 bases and J gave up 8 bases, with 13 bases separating them. The CDR3 length is 14 residues.

CDR3 nucleotides: TGTGCCAGCAGCCCCGGGACAGGGGGCACAGATACGCAGTATTTT. Protein: CASSPGTGGTDTQYF. The chain has TRBV7-2 and TRBJ2-3; 10 nucleotides agree with TRBD1. The CDR3 covers 15 residues. V shed 5 bases, J shed 1 base, and the junction held 3 bases outside the gene matches. Germline V CDR1 and CDR2: SGHTA, FQGNSA.

As DNA, the CDR3 is TGCGCCAGCAGCCAAGATCGGGCCTCAGCCACTGAAGCTTTCTTT. This codes for CASSQDRASATEAFF. The J gene is TRBJ1-1, the V gene TRBV4-3; D ambiguous. From germline, CDR1 is LGHNA and CDR2 YSLEER. The CDR3 contains 15 residues. V dropped 0 bases and J dropped 4 bases, with 12 bases sitting between them.

The genes are TRBV13 and TRBJ2-3, with 15 bases matching TRBD2. CDR3 length equals 16 residues. The junction had 9 bases not matched to a gene; V was cut back by 4 bases and J by 10 bases. Germline lookup yields CDR1 PRHDT and CDR2 FYEKMQ (reference sequence). CDR3 nucleotide sequence: TGTGCCAGCAGCTCATTGTCGGGACTAGCGGGAGGTTCGCAGTATTTT. Protein: CASSSLSGLAGGSQYF.

This chain uses TRBV5-1 with TRBJ1-5; the D gene is possibly TRBD1 (5 bases). The germline V gene encodes CDR1 SGHRS and CDR2 YFSETQ. CDR3 length: 15 amino acids. The V end lost 2 bases, the J end lost 3 bases, and 12 bases lay between the germline ends. CDR3: CASSFWGIDNQPQHF. CDR3 sequence (DNA): TGCGCCAGCAGCTTTTGGGGCATCGACAATCAGCCCCAGCATTTT. The full variable domain, completed using reference TRBV5-1 and TRBJ1-5, is KAGVTQTPRYLIKTRGQQVTLSCSPISGHRSVSWYQQTPGQGLQFLFEYFSETQRNKGNFPGRFSGRQFSNSRSEMNVSTLELGDSALYLCASSFWGIDNQPQHFGDGTRLSIL.

Notes on this clone: A junction end diverges from the germline sequence, so it may reflect a read error. The chain carries TRBV4-1 and TRBJ1-1, with 9 positions matching TRBD1. Looked up from germline, CDR1 is MGHRA and CDR2 is YSYEKL. The CDR3 runs to 13 residues. The CDR3 sequence is CASSRDRVTEAFF. In DNA, the CDR3 is TGTGCCAGCAGCAGGGACAGGGTTACTGAAGCTTTCTTT.

V gene TRBV9 combines with J gene TRBJ2-2; no reliable D call. The V and J ends lost 0 bases and 7 bases respectively, with 7 bases between them. This CDR3 is built from 13 residues. Germline-derived CDR1 and CDR2 are SGDLS and YYNGEE. The CDR3 reads CASSVVYRGELFF. The CDR3 nucleotides are TGTGCCAGCAGCGTAGTGTATCGCGGGGAGCTGTTTTTT.

The chain couples TRBV5-1 to TRBJ1-4; no definite D call. This CDR3 has 15 amino acids. Germline-derived CDR1 and CDR2 are SGHRS and YFSETQ. V shed 0 bases and J shed 7 bases, with 13 bases lying between them. This CDR3 is CASSLAGGSGEKLFF. The CDR3 DNA is TGCGCCAGCAGCTTGGCTGGTGGATCTGGTGAAAAACTGTTTTTT.